This paragraph covers one TCR beta chain sequence. What this receptor recognizes is not known. Qualities for individual bases were not recorded, and no much larger clone is one base off. To prepare the library, the immunoSEQ multiplex PCR assay was applied. For the multiplex PCR, a mixture combining 60 forward primers for TCR Vbeta segments and 13 reverse primers for TCR Jbeta segments was used. A multiplex PCR assay on genomic DNA amplified the CDR3 region of rearranged TCR beta genes. The Illumina HiSeq System was used to sequence the amplified TCR beta libraries as 87-base-pair reads. The original methods were these. A later analysis counted some 74 million unique TCR beta chains across the 600 to 850 repertoires, and some 11 million of these chains were shared by at least two donors. Raw reads were error-corrected and collapsed into unique sequences by a nearest-neighbor algorithm in which closely related sequences were merged to remove PCR and sequencing errors. Alignment of CDR3 sequences to IMGT reference sequences was used to assign V, D and J gene segments. For a sequence to be retained, a match of at least six nucleotides was required to both a V gene segment and a J gene segment. Rearrangements were classified as productive when the CDR3 lacked stop codons and remained in frame with V and J, and all other rearrangements were classified as non-productive. Following IMGT convention, CDR3 was defined as the stretch from the second conserved V-encoded cysteine to the conserved J-encoded phenylalanine. The earlier analysis of 500 to 650 of the donors excluded any sequence lacking an unambiguous match to a single V gene segment. An earlier analysis of a few hundred of the donors called V segments functional above 56.7% productive rearrangements and segregating when the between-donor standard deviation exceeded 5%. A statistical classification framework was built to diagnose cytomegalovirus status from the catalog of TCR beta chain sequences. In a later analysis, TCR nucleotide sequences were compared against IMGT/GENE-DB human TR gene sequences so that V and J genes could be assigned. In a later analysis, CDR3 sequences and most-parsimonious VDJ recombination scenarios were assigned using the TCRdist pipeline. In a later analysis, every TCR beta chain was defined by the combination of its CDR3 amino acid sequence and its V-gene family, and reads without a unique V-gene family were dropped. As a way to deal with suspected cross-contamination and a sequencing artifact, a later analysis dropped hundreds of nucleotide sequences that were highly shared and had low generation probability. In a later analysis, a clonal expansion index was calculated for each public chain from normalized within-repertoire ranks of inferred template counts. A later analysis computed generation probabilities with a VDJ recombination model fitted to out-of-frame rearrangements, and checked the results against IGoR. In a later analysis, TCR-TCR, TCR-HLA and TCR-CMV co-occurrence was scored with hypergeometric tests, and a repertoire-size bias correction was applied to TCR pairs. False discovery rates were estimated in a later analysis by permuting HLA or CMV assignments 20 times. In a later analysis, co-occurring TCRs were grouped with DBSCAN, and TCRdist sequence similarity was added when clustering was performed within HLA-allele-positive subsets. Co-occurrence clustering excluded repertoires with fewer than 30,000 or more than 120,000 public chains, plus five with anomalous nucleotide sharing. Sourced from immuneACCESS, this table was stored by TCRdb with only in-frame sequences that have V and J called. A share of the clones is absent; for the studies checked, an unresolved V gene accounts for under half, and the remainder has no known explanation. V, J and clone size were drawn from that table, and D and trimming were deduced from the DNA. The sample table lists more than 150,000 clones, 75% to 85% of them with a count of one. Of the sample, 2.5% is held by the ten largest clones.

This entry is derived from a study of cytomegalovirus exposure and HLA in healthy donors (dated by TCRdb to the late 2010s). Looking at the study overall: An earlier analysis of roughly 610 of the donors reported approximately 280 Gb of sequence data and around 100 million unique TCR beta sequences obtained from around 190 million T cells. Rather than drawing on any new phenotypic data, the later analysis identified candidate immune exposures from TCR beta sequences and the way those sequences occurred across donors. HLA typing included class I and class II loci at four-digit resolution. Donor age, sex, ethnicity and CMV serostatus were collected together with the repertoire data. Of the approximately 370 genotyped donors, less than 85% were placed in the genetic ancestry cluster associated with self-reported Caucasian donors. Roughly 300 gigabases of sequencing data and 91 million or so unique TCR sequences made up an early release that covered over 550 HLA-typed donors. Using immunosequencing, the study profiled T cell repertoires from around 680 subjects and related those repertoires to cytomegalovirus serostatus. Across under 500 genotyped donors of the cohort, an average of about 220,000 unique TCR beta nucleotide sequences per donor were sequenced, and around 19% of those sequences were non-productive. In a later genetic analysis, genome-wide SNP genotypes for about 65% of the 666 donors were used, and that subset was treated as a discovery cohort. A separate validation cohort of 100 to 150 different subjects was used in addition to the approximately 640-subject first cohort. Every repertoire in the discovery cohort had been generated on one and the same sequencing platform. Because of strong linkage in the cohort, roughly 5 DR-DQ haplotypes were treated as single units for association and clustering. The number of typed donors differed by locus: 629-630 for A, B, C, DRB1 and DQB1; approximately 530 for DQA1; 606 for DPA1; and 450 to 480 for DPB1. The study combined high-throughput TCR immunosequencing, statistical association of individual TCRs with disease status, and machine learning to predict cytomegalovirus infection status. The study was designed to test whether signatures of past pathogen exposure could be identified by cataloging public T cell receptors. In a later analysis, previously published TCR beta repertoires from fewer than 750 donors were re-analyzed and high-resolution HLA genotyping was added so that TCR occurrence patterns could be studied. An earlier analysis of about 620 of the donors applied high-throughput TCR beta sequencing to assess whether each TCR beta V gene segment acted as functional or pseudogenic. Overall study results and their limits: A further reported finding was that TCR beta sequences accurately predicted the HLA-A and HLA-B alleles for most subjects in the first cohort. According to a later analysis, parvovirus B19, influenza, CMV and Epstein-Barr virus appeared linked to several top co-occurrence clusters. CMV serostatus was the only immune exposure information available for the cohort. A later analysis found that HLA-associated TCR beta chains were more clonally expanded and had lower generation probabilities than equally common non-associated chains. The classifier was reported to diagnose cytomegalovirus status with high specificity and sensitivity in both the original cohort and the validation cohort. Because counts were too low, seventeen rarely observed V segments, including chromosome 9 orphons, were excluded from the earlier analysis of 587 of the donors. Linkage disequilibrium might explain the correlated functional status among segregating V segments, but an unknown experimental factor could not be excluded. A total of 150 to 200 TCR beta chains were listed by the study as associated with cytomegalovirus. A later genetic analysis associated a missense DCLRE1C variant with V-gene and J-gene trimming of TCR beta chains, and an independent cohort replicated the association. Compared with the approximately 670-donor mean, donors in an Asian-associated ancestry cluster had fewer N-insertions in productive TCRs, according to a later genetic analysis. According to a later analysis, most CMV-associated TCR beta chains appeared to be HLA-restricted, and the HLA associations seemed to be driven largely by CMV exposure. The authors suggested that the approach could potentially be extended to other disease states and immunological phenotypes. When HLA alleles, especially DR and DQ, strongly co-occurred, attributing TCR associations to individual alleles was difficult. Most TCR sequences were seen in very few donors, while some public TCRs were found in many individuals. In an earlier analysis of some 540 of the donors, most TCR beta V segments appeared in productive rearrangements about 90% or about 30% of the time, broadly matching IMGT annotations. Presence/absence analyses assumed roughly uniform sequencing depth across donors, an assumption that may not hold. At a false discovery rate of 0.05, a later analysis linked 15,000 to 20,000 TCR beta sequences to specific HLA alleles. In this cohort, only TCR beta chains were sequenced, and detectable features were limited by the absence of alpha or paired-chain data. Because some donors lacked HLA typing at each locus, the association tests relied only on the typed subset. In a later analysis, the rate of TCR association differed among HLA loci, with DRB1 alleles having the most associated TCRs and HLA-C alleles having the fewest. A few of the identified cytomegalovirus-associated TCR beta chains were confirmed in vitro to be specific for cytomegalovirus antigens. A group of highly shared sequence variants was considered likely to be a technical artifact of the sequencing pipeline.

The cohort was made up of approximately 700 healthy bone marrow donors. At the time of sampling, all cohort members were nominally healthy, though unrecorded immune exposures were likely present. The donor tested CMV seropositive, placing the donor among the 289 seropositive members of the cohort. Every donor gave a peripheral blood sample, and the peripheral blood mononuclear cells from that sample were used for TCR beta sequencing. Genomic DNA was extracted from the blood cell samples with the Qiagen DNeasy Blood Extraction Kit. The material sequenced was PBMCs. This sequence originates from a woman between 25 and 40 years old in good health and CMV-seropositive.

Here the CDR3 is given as CASTLLGGFQDSTQYF. The DNA sequence is TGTGCCAGCACCCTACTCGGGGGTTTTCAGGATAGTACGCAGTATTTT. The chain links TRBV7-2 with TRBJ2-3; the D gene is perhaps TRBD2, on 6 matching bases. V lost 7 bases and J lost 8 bases; the stretch between them is 25 bases long. From cysteine to phenylalanine, the CDR3 is 16 amino acids long. Just the 48-base CDR3 DNA is kept, in frame starting at base 1. Reading the germline V gene gives CDR1 SGHTA and CDR2 FQGNSA.